This T cell receptor beta chain comes out of a study of blood T cells in healthy people across ages. General study points: Age showed a roughly linear inverse relationship with TCR beta diversity per million T cells.

Isolation of PBMCs gave at least 6.5 million cells per sample. This clonotype was observed many times. Its antigen is currently unknown. PCR was performed a second time for about 6 to 12 cycles using a sample-barcoded 5' primer and a J-beta primer mix. TCRdb re-derived calls from the 5' RACE reads in MiXCR, one entry per CDR3 protein. This table has about 930,000 distinct CDR3 sequences, almost 30% appearing once. CDR3 length equals 16 residues. Germline V gene sequence: CDR1 LNHNV, CDR2 YYDKDF (reference sequence). The J segment lost 5 bases and the V segment lost 3 bases, leaving 9 bases of the junction unmatched. The same data also went into a second study, on T cells of mothers and their children.

This sequence originates from a woman between 35 and 50 years old in good health. The rearrangement uses TRBV15 and TRBJ2-1, with 8 bases identical to TRBD2. The specimen was blood. CDR3 in amino acids: CATSSRLAGSHNEQFF. The CDR3 nucleotides read TGTGCCACCAGCAGTAGGTTAGCGGGGTCGCACAATGAGCAGTTCTTC. Full variable domain (rest looked up from reference TRBV15 and TRBJ2-1): DAMVIQNPRYQVTQFGKPVTLSCSQTLNHNVMYWYQQKSSQAPKLLFHYYDKDFNNEADTPDNFQSRRPNTSFCFLDIRSPGLGDTAMYLCATSSRLAGSHNEQFFGPGTRLTVL.